This TCR beta chain was observed in a study of cytomegalovirus exposure and HLA in healthy donors. Both 60 Vbeta primers and 13 Jbeta primers went into the PCR. TCRdb's table, derived via immunoSEQ multiplex PCR, lists solely in-frame clones and lacks some. The data show a few hundred thousand clones, approximately 80% seen once. Study-wide results and limits: A later analysis, which compared TCR beta chains of equal frequency, found the HLA-associated ones more clonally expanded. HLA allele associations emerged for some 16,000 TCR beta sequences in a later analysis, at 0.05 false discovery rate.

Germline V gives CDR1 KGHSH, CDR2 LQKENI. The CDR3 runs to 13 residues. V dropped 5 bases and J dropped 5 bases, with 10 bases sitting between them. A remark on this clone: Its antigen is unidentified.

This sequence was found in a girl aged 2 to 9 in good health and CMV-seronegative. The chain uses TRBV18 and TRBJ1-5; D possibly corresponds to TRBD1 (6 bases). Source material: PBMCs. DNA of the CDR3: TGTGCCAGCTCAGGACAGACGCATCAGCCCCAGCATTTT. As protein: CASSGQTHQPQHF.